Presented here are 21 T cell receptor beta chains from one specimen sequenced in a study of blood T cell repertoires in COVID-19. Profiling relied on immunoSEQ multiplex PCR, and the TCRdb table lists in-frame clones only, not all of them. The data hold under 45,000 clones, with around four fifths observed a single time. The sequenced sample consisted of peripheral blood. These receptors came from a man in his fifties or sixties with active COVID-19.

The V and J genes are TRBV7-9 and TRBJ2-2; D might be TRBD2 (5 bases). Germline lookup yields CDR1 SEHNR and CDR2 FQNEAQ (reference sequence). The V end was cut by 5 bases, the J end by 0 bases, with 10 bases between. The CDR3 has 15 amino acids. The CDR3 sequence is CASSDRGSNTGELFF. In DNA, the CDR3 is TGTGCCAGCAGCGATCGCGGGTCGAACACCGGGGAGCTGTTTTTT.

The CDR3 nucleotides are TGCGCCAGCAGCTACTCCGGGACTAGCGGGGTATACAATGAGCAGTTCTTC. This translates into CASSYSGTSGVYNEQFF. This chain uses TRBV5-1 with TRBJ2-1; 13 bases line up with TRBD2. Per the germline V gene, CDR1 is SGHRS and CDR2 is YFSETQ. There are 17 residues in the CDR3. V lost 3 bases and J lost 4; bases outside the gene matches: 7.

The chain has TRBV3-1 (or the pseudogene TRBV3-2) and TRBJ2-7, with TRBD2 matching over 12 bases. CDR1 and CDR2 from the germline V gene are LGHDT and YNNKEL (reference sequence). Trimming took 1 base from V and 4 from J; bases not matched to a gene: 11. The CDR3 has 18 amino acids. The CDR3 DNA is TGTGCCAGCAGCCAAGCTGGGACTAGCGGGCCGAAGATTTACGAGCAGTACTTC. Translation gives CASSQAGTSGPKIYEQYF.

The chain has TRBV19 and TRBJ2-1; TRBD2 agrees at 13 bases. Losses at the gene ends were 8 bases for V and 12 bases for J; bases not matched to a gene: 10. This CDR3 is built from 14 residues. Germline lookup yields CDR1 LNHDA and CDR2 SQIVND (reference sequence). The CDR3, as DNA: TGTGCCAGTGCCGGGACTAGCGGGACAGGTGGGCAGTTCTTC. The encoded protein is CASAGTSGTGGQFF.

By its share, this clone is medium-sized. A junction boundary mismatches the germline segment, possibly from a read error. This chain connects TRBV6-1 to TRBJ1-6, with D unclear. The CDR3 is made up of 15 amino acids. Germline CDR1 MNHNS, CDR2 SASEGT. The CDR3 reads CASCDKSSYNSPLHF. The CDR3 bases are TGTGCCAGCTGTGACAAGAGCTCCTATAATTCACCCCTCCACTTT.

The gene calls are TRBV27 and TRBJ2-2, with D possibly TRBD2 on 6 matching bases. From germline, CDR1 is MNHEY and CDR2 SMNVEV (reference sequence). With 6 bases removed from V and 7 bases from J, the gap between germline ends came to 21 bases. The CDR3 sequence is 16 residues long. CDR3 in amino acids: CASRLRDSELGGELFF. CDR3 coding DNA: TGTGCCAGCAGACTCCGGGACTCAGAGCTCGGCGGGGAGCTGTTTTTT.

This chain joins TRBV29-1 and TRBJ1-2; D call uncertain. The CDR3 totals 11 residues. Germline V gene lookup returns CDR1 SQVTM and CDR2 ANQGSEA. The chain's CDR3 is CIPRLNYGYTF. For the CDR3, the DNA is TGCATTCCAAGACTGAACTATGGCTACACCTTC.

In its sample, this clone was seen once. The chain has TRBV6-6 and TRBJ2-7, with a tentative D call TRBD1 (5 bases). Looked up from germline, CDR1 is MNHNY and CDR2 is SVGAGI (reference sequence). V shed 7 bases and J shed 6 bases, with 19 bases lying between them. This CDR3 is 14 amino acids long. The CDR3 protein is CASTQWPQVREQYF. CDR3 nucleotides: TGTGCCAGCACCCAATGGCCACAGGTACGCGAGCAGTACTTC.

The chain couples TRBV10-3 to TRBJ2-2; TRBD2 might be the D (6 bases). Trimming took off 4 bases at V and 1 base at J, with 13 bases between the two ends. Germline-derived CDR1 and CDR2 are ENHRY and SYGVKD. This CDR3 contains 16 residues. The CDR3 region has the DNA TGTGCCATCAGTGCTCTGGCGGGAAAGAACACCGGGGAGCTGTTTTTT. It translates to CAISALAGKNTGELFF.

The chain combines TRBV3-1 (or the pseudogene TRBV3-2) with TRBJ1-2, with D possibly TRBD1 on 6 matching bases. V lost 1 base to trimming and J lost 6 bases, with 12 bases between them. Germline loops: CDR1 LGHDT, CDR2 YNNKEL (reference sequence). This CDR3 has 14 amino acids. For the CDR3, the DNA is TGTGCCAGCAGCCAAGTCATTGGGGGCCATGGCTACACCTTC. This encodes CASSQVIGGHGYTF.

V gene TRBV7-9 combines with J gene TRBJ2-7, with 7 bases fitting TRBD2. The length of the CDR3 is 13 residues. Per germline, CDR1 SEHNR and CDR2 FQNEAQ (reference sequence). The trim removed 4 bases at V and 5 bases at J, leaving 5 bases unmatched. CDR3 in amino acids: CASSSGGWNEQYF. Here the CDR3 DNA reads TGTGCCAGCAGCTCCGGGGGGTGGAACGAGCAGTACTTC.

V is TRBV11-2 and J is TRBJ2-3; D might be TRBD2 (6 bases). Germline V gives CDR1 SGHAT, CDR2 FQNNGV. This CDR3 region has 15 residues. The V end was cut by 2 bases, the J end by 3 bases, with 12 bases between. The CDR3 sequence: CASSLSGGVTDTQYF. CDR3 bases: TGTGCCAGCAGCTTATCCGGGGGTGTAACAGATACGCAGTATTTT.

The chain has TRBV7-7 and TRBJ2-1; TRBD1 aligns across 9 bases. This CDR3 has 15 residues. Germline V gene sequence: CDR1 SSHAT, CDR2 FNYEAQ (reference sequence). Germline trimming cut 4 bases from V and 5 bases from J; bases unmatched to any gene: 6. The CDR3 DNA is TGTGCCAGCAGCTCGGGGGGACAGGGAAACAATGAGCAGTTCTTC. Its translation is CASSSGGQGNNEQFF.

The gene calls are TRBV7-2 and TRBJ2-5; 8 bases agree with TRBD2. Losses at the gene ends were 2 bases for V and 2 bases for J; bases not matched to a gene: 10. Per germline, CDR1 SGHTA and CDR2 FQGNSA. The CDR3 is 17 amino acids. In nucleotides, the CDR3 is TGTGCCAGCAGCTTATCCCGGGGGGGGACTCGGCAAGAGACCCAGTACTTC. Its protein product is CASSLSRGGTRQETQYF.

This chain connects TRBV4-3 to TRBJ2-7; weak D call: TRBD1 (7 bases). Germline CDR1 is LGHNA and CDR2 is YSLEER. The CDR3 contains 15 residues. V was trimmed by 1 base and J by 2 bases, leaving 12 bases between them. Here the CDR3 reads CASSQVEGAPYEQYF. CDR3 sequence (DNA): TGCGCCAGCAGCCAAGTGGAGGGGGCCCCCTACGAGCAGTACTTC.

This chain uses TRBV10-3 with TRBJ2-3; D perhaps matches TRBD1 (5 bases). The CDR3 length is 14 residues. Trimming removed 4 bases at V and 0 bases at J, with 8 bases between. Germline-derived CDR1 and CDR2 are ENHRY and SYGVKD. The CDR3 bases are TGTGCCATCAGTGGGACAACTAGCACAGATACGCAGTATTTT. Protein product: CAISGTTSTDTQYF.

Concerning this clone itself: Other DNA variants within this sample encode the same CDR3. This chain links TRBV4-1 with TRBJ1-5; 8 bases map to TRBD1. The junction had 3 bases not matched to a gene; V was cut back by 0 bases and J by 5 bases. CDR1 and CDR2 (germline): MGHRA, YSYEKL. CDR3 length: 15 amino acids. This CDR3 is CASSQEVTGDQPQHF. The CDR3 nucleotides read TGCGCCAGCAGCCAAGAAGTGACAGGGGATCAGCCCCAGCATTTT.

V usage is TRBV11-2 and J usage is TRBJ1-6; D is ambiguous. The CDR3 sequence is 15 residues long. Germline CDR1 reads SGHAT; CDR2 reads FQNNGV. Deletions cut 0 bases from V and 9 bases from J, with 12 bases between. DNA of the CDR3: TGTGCCAGCAGCTTAGATCGGTTACCCACTTCACCCCTCCACTTT. Translating gives CASSLDRLPTSPLHF.

The chain couples TRBV28 to TRBJ1-2; TRBD1 matches at 7 bases. CDR3 size: 13 residues. Germline V gene data show CDR1 as MDHEN and CDR2 as SYDVKM. J was trimmed by 8 bases and V by 8 bases; bases with no gene match: 11. CDR3 DNA sequence: TGTGCCAGCTTTCAGGGGGGAGGTTTCGGCTACACCTTC. Translating gives CASFQGGGFGYTF.

This chain links TRBV5-4 with TRBJ2-1; 9 bases match TRBD2. This CDR3 has 15 residues. The trim removed 3 bases at V and 4 bases at J, leaving 5 bases unmatched. Germline CDR1 is SGHNT and CDR2 is YYREEE (reference sequence). CDR3 residues: CASSSGTSSYNEQFF. The CDR3 DNA follows: TGTGCCAGCAGCTCCGGGACTAGCTCATACAATGAGCAGTTCTTC.

The J gene is TRBJ1-1, the V gene TRBV11-2; D may be TRBD1 (6 bases). Germline loops: CDR1 SGHAT, CDR2 FQNNGV. CDR3 size: 14 residues. With 5 bases removed from V and 1 base from J, the gap between germline ends came to 11 bases. The CDR3: CASSPDRRNTEAFF. The CDR3 coding sequence is TGTGCCAGCAGCCCCGACAGGCGGAACACTGAAGCTTTCTTT.